One and the same sample provided the 14 T cell receptor beta chains below, sequenced in a study of response to subunit inactivated influenza vaccine. TCRdb re-derived calls from the RT-PCR reads in MiXCR, one entry per CDR3 protein. The sample shows over 150,000 distinct CDR3 sequences, approximately 12% of them seen only once. The sample was CD8+ T cells sorted from PBMCs, taken 23 months after vaccination. The receptors here all came from a man aged 50-75 years who received an inactivated influenza vaccine.

The chain joins TRBV10-3 to TRBJ2-7; 11 bases are a match to TRBD1. The V gene's germline CDR1 is ENHRY and CDR2 SYGVKD. V dropped 7 bases and J dropped 3; count of bases not matched to a gene: 2. The CDR3 spans 13 residues. The CDR3 sequence: CAITGTGGYEQYF. CDR3 nucleotides: TGTGCCATCACTGGGACAGGGGGCTACGAGCAGTACTTC.

This chain links TRBV6-2 or TRBV6-3 with TRBJ2-7; unclear D gene. Germline V gives CDR1 MNHEY, CDR2 SVGEGT. V was shortened by 0 bases and J by 0 bases, with 15 bases between the two germline ends. The CDR3 extends over 17 amino acids. The CDR3 region is CASSYSGPNTISYEQYF. Here the CDR3 DNA reads TGTGCCAGCAGTTACTCGGGCCCGAACACAATCTCCTACGAGCAGTACTTC.

J is TRBJ2-3 and V is TRBV20-1, with 11 positions matching TRBD2. The CDR3 extends over 16 amino acids. CDR1 and CDR2 (germline): DFQATT, SNEGSKA (reference sequence). After removal of 3 bases from V and 9 bases from J, the junction contained 14 bases not matched to a gene. The CDR3 DNA follows: TGCAGTGCTAGGATACTAGCGGGGGATCCCTCAATGACGCAGTATTTT. Translated, it gives CSARILAGDPSMTQYF.

The chain is built from TRBV4-3 and TRBJ2-1; 15 bases map to TRBD2. Trimming cost V 1 base and J 5 bases; bases outside gene matches: 6. The CDR3 is made up of 18 amino acids. Looked up from germline, CDR1 is LGHNA and CDR2 is YSLEER. The CDR3 is CASSQVGTSGGPNNEQFF. The CDR3 nucleotides are TGCGCCAGCAGCCAAGTTGGGACTAGCGGGGGGCCGAACAATGAGCAGTTCTTC.

This clonotype was picked up many times. The V gene is TRBV20-1, the J gene TRBJ2-1; 10 bases align to TRBD2. Per germline, CDR1 DFQATT and CDR2 SNEGSKA (reference sequence). After removal of 4 bases from V and 1 base from J, the junction contained 7 bases not matched to a gene. CDR3 length: 16 amino acids. DNA for the CDR3: TGCAGTGCTAATCCTCTAGCGGGGGCTTCCTACAATGAGCAGTTCTTC. The encoded protein is CSANPLAGASYNEQFF.

This clonotype came up a few times. The rearrangement joins TRBV7-3 to TRBJ2-1, with D possibly being TRBD2 (6 bases). The CDR3 length is 15 residues. Germline V lookup: CDR1 SGHTA, CDR2 FQGTGA. V was clipped by 1 base and J by 4 bases, with 11 bases between them. The CDR3 region is CASSLILASYNEQFF. CDR3 nucleotide sequence: TGTGCCAGCAGCTTAATTCTAGCGTCGTACAATGAGCAGTTCTTC.

The CDR3 sequence is CATSDFGTSEQETQYF. DNA of the CDR3: TGTGCCACCAGTGATTTCGGGACTAGCGAGCAAGAGACCCAGTACTTC. The chain links TRBV24-1 to TRBJ2-5; 10 nucleotides align to TRBD2. V lost 1 base, J lost 2 bases, and 3 bases stayed unmatched. The CDR3 runs to 16 residues. Germline values: CDR1 KGHDR, CDR2 SFDVKD.

This rearrangement joins TRBV7-9 to TRBJ2-1; perhaps D is TRBD1 or TRBD2 (5 bases each). CDR3 length: 15 residues. Deletions cut 4 bases from V and 0 bases from J, with 10 bases between. Germline V gene sequence: CDR1 SEHNR, CDR2 FQNEAQ (reference sequence). CDR3 region: CASSWAGSSYNEQFF. Here the CDR3 DNA reads TGTGCCAGCAGCTGGGCAGGGAGCTCCTACAATGAGCAGTTCTTC.

This clonotype has only a few counts. The rearrangement links TRBV28 to TRBJ1-2; a possible D gene is TRBD1 (6 bases). Trimming cost V 5 bases and J 4 bases, with 17 bases left between them. CDR3 size: 15 residues. Germline V gene data show CDR1 as MDHEN and CDR2 as SYDVKM. The CDR3 coding sequence is TGTGCCAGCAGTCCGCCAGGACAGAACCCCTATGGCTACACCTTC. As protein: CASSPPGQNPYGYTF.

This sequence joins TRBV27 and TRBJ2-3, with 7 bases aligning to TRBD2. V lost 4 bases to trimming and J lost 3 bases; unmatched junction nucleotides: 4. This CDR3 spans 14 amino acids. The germline gives CDR1 MNHEY, CDR2 SMNVEV (reference sequence). The DNA for the CDR3 is TGTGCCAGCAGTTACCTAGCGGTTACAGATACGCAGTATTTT. Translation gives CASSYLAVTDTQYF.

This clonotype appeared many times. The chain employs TRBV14 and TRBJ2-1; maybe TRBD2 (6 bases). V dropped 5 bases and J dropped 2 bases, with 7 bases sitting between them. This CDR3 region has 13 residues. Germline CDR1 SGHDN, CDR2 FVKESK. The CDR3, as DNA: TGTGCCAGCAGCTGGGGGGCCTACAATGAGCAGTTCTTC. Protein sequence: CASSWGAYNEQFF.

Points on this clonotype: The junction departs from the called germline gene at one end, perhaps through a read error. The chain employs TRBV20-1 and TRBJ2-3; no reliable D call. Germline values: CDR1 DFQATT, CDR2 SNEGSKA (reference sequence). This CDR3 is built from 13 residues. The CDR3 region is CSARTGFTDTQYF. The CDR3 DNA reads as TGCAGTGCGCGGACGGGCTTCACAGATACTCAGTATTTT.

In its sample, this clonotype was seen many times. The rearrangement links TRBV10-3 to TRBJ1-1; D is undetermined. Trimming stripped 0 bases from V and 3 bases from J, with 5 bases between. Germline-derived CDR1 and CDR2 are ENHRY and SYGVKD. This CDR3 is built from 13 residues. The CDR3 DNA sequence: TGTGCCATCAGTGAGTCCGGGTACACTGAAGCTTTCTTT. Its translation: CAISESGYTEAFF.

The rearrangement uses TRBV2 and TRBJ2-2; the D gene could be TRBD1 or TRBD2 (5 bases each). In germline, CDR1 is SNHLY, CDR2 FYNNEI. The CDR3 loop spans 16 amino acids. CDR3 region: CALRIGGWRDTGELFF. In DNA form, the CDR3 reads TGTGCTCTACGGATTGGGGGATGGCGGGACACCGGGGAGCTGTTTTTT.